One and the same sample provided the 9 T cell receptor beta chains below, sequenced in a study of T cells in Graves' hyperthyroidism and ophthalmopathy. TCR beta CDR3 regions were amplified from RNA. A first-round RT-PCR of the TCR CDR3 used the HTBI primer set. One entry per CDR3 protein, called by TCRdb with MiXCR from the multiplex PCR reads. Among over 400,000 distinct CDR3 sequences listed, under 15% were seen once. Sequenced input: blood. These receptors came from a man aged 18 to 30 with Graves' ophthalmopathy.

This clonotype occurred many times. The V call is TRBV6-1, the J call TRBJ1-5; D uncertain. Between the trimmed V and J ends, which lost 4 bases and 6 bases, there was a span of 10 bases. CDR1 is MNHNS and CDR2 is SASEGT in the germline V gene. This CDR3 has 13 residues. DNA of the CDR3: TGTGCCAGCAGTGGCCCCGGGGTTCAGCCCCAGCATTTT. This codes for CASSGPGVQPQHF.

There are many counts of this clonotype. The V and J genes are TRBV7-2 and TRBJ2-7; D gene unclear. V was shortened by 5 bases and J by 4 bases, with 9 bases between the two germline ends. This CDR3 has 12 amino acids. The V gene's germline CDR1 is SGHTA and CDR2 FQGNSA. The CDR3 DNA sequence: TGTGCCAGCAGCCAATCCCTTTACGAGCAGTACTTC. Protein product: CASSQSLYEQYF.

This clonotype was picked up many times. The genes are TRBV12-3 or TRBV12-4 and TRBJ1-1; the D is unclear. The CDR3 is 12 residues long. Between the trimmed V and J ends, which lost 1 base and 11 bases, there was a span of 11 bases. The chain's CDR3 is CASSLDPSIAFF. The CDR3 region has the DNA TGTGCCAGCAGTTTAGACCCAAGCATCGCTTTCTTT.

This clonotype was recorded many times. This chain uses TRBV11-3 with TRBJ2-7; 7 positions agree with TRBD1. With V trimmed by 1 base and J by 3 bases, 3 bases remained unmatched. The CDR3 sequence is 14 residues long. Germline loops: CDR1 SGHNT, CDR2 YENEEA. Here the CDR3 DNA reads TGTGCCAGCAGCTTAGGCGACAGGGTCTACGAGCAGTACTTC. Translation gives CASSLGDRVYEQYF.

This clonotype occurred many times. The V gene is TRBV12-3 or TRBV12-4, the J gene TRBJ2-7; D gene uncertain. Trimming cost V 6 bases and J 1 base, with 16 bases left between them. This CDR3 has 15 residues. CDR3 coding DNA: TGTGCCAGCAGCCGCCGATTTGGCCCTTCCTACGAGCAGTACTTC. Translated: CASSRRFGPSYEQYF.

This clonotype was found many times. The gene calls are TRBV24-1 and TRBJ2-1; D is unresolved. With 8 bases removed from V and 9 bases from J, the gap between germline ends came to 13 bases. The CDR3 is 12 residues long. Germline CDR1 and CDR2: KGHDR and SFDVKD. The CDR3 is CATKNNVGEQFF. The DNA of the CDR3 is TGTGCCACCAAGAATAATGTTGGTGAGCAGTTCTTC.

The chain combines TRBV6-5 with TRBJ1-2, with 8 nucleotides matching TRBD1. CDR3 size: 14 residues. Germline-derived CDR1 and CDR2 are MNHEY and SVGAGI. The ends lost 5 bases at V and 3 bases at J; junction bases unmatched: 5. The CDR3, as DNA: TGTGCCAGCAGTACCGACAGGGGATACTATGGCTACACCTTC. It codes for CASSTDRGYYGYTF.

The sample holds many counts of this clonotype. The chain links TRBV2 to TRBJ1-3; no reliable D call. V lost 6 bases, J lost 8 bases, and 14 bases lay in between. This CDR3 region has 13 residues. Germline V gives CDR1 SNHLY, CDR2 FYNNEI. The CDR3, as DNA: TGTGCCAGCAGCCGGGCTTCCTGGGACACCATATATTTT. Translating gives CASSRASWDTIYF.

This clonotype showed up just a few times. This rearrangement joins TRBV3-1 to TRBJ2-3; D uncertain. This CDR3 region has 16 residues. The V and J ends lost 0 bases and 6 bases respectively, with 16 bases between them. Germline V lookup: CDR1 LGHDT, CDR2 YNNKEL (reference sequence). Written as DNA, the CDR3 is TGTGCCAGCAGCCAAGATACAGTTCGTAGATACGATACGCAGTATTTT. Its protein product is CASSQDTVRRYDTQYF.